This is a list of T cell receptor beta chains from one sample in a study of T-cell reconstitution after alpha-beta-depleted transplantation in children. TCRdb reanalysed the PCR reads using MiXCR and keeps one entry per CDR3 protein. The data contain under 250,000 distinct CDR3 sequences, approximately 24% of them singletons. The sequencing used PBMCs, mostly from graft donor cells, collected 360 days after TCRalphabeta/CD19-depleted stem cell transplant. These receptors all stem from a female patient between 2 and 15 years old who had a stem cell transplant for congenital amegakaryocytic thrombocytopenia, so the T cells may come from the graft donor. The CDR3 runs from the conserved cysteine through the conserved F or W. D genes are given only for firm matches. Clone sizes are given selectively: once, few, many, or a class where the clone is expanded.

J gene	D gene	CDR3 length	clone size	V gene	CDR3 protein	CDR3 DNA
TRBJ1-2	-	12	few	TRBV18	CASSGQPYGYTF	TGTGCCAGCTCAGGACAGCCCTATGGCTACACCTTC
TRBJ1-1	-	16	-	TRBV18	CASSPRGPGVDTEAFF	TGTGCCAGCTCACCACGGGGCCCCGGGGTTGACACTGAAGCTTTCTTT
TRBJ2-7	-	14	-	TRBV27	CASSLFWGSYEQYF	TGTGCCAGCAGTTTATTCTGGGGGAGCTACGAGCAGTACTTC
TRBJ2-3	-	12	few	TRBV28	CASRTGADTQYF	TGTGCCAGCAGGACGGGGGCAGATACGCAGTATTTT
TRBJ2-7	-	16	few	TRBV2	CASRAGTELAVGEQYF	TGTGCCAGCAGGGCCGGGACAGAACTAGCCGTGGGGGAGCAGTACTTC
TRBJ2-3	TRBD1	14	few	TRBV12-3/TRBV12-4	CASSSPKRQGGQYF	TGTGCCAGCAGTTCCCCGAAACGACAGGGCGGGCAGTATTTT
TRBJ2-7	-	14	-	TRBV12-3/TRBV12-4	CASSQSQGLGEQYF	TGTGCCAGCAGCCAGAGTCAGGGCCTTGGGGAGCAGTACTTC
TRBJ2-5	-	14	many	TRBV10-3	CAISSRGAGETQYF	TGTGCCATCAGTTCCCGAGGGGCCGGGGAGACCCAGTACTTC
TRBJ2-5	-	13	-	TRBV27	CASTTGPQETQYF	TGTGCCAGCACTACAGGACCACAAGAGACCCAGTACTTC
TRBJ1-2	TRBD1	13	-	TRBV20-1	CSARHTGGYGYTF	TGCAGTGCTAGGCACACAGGGGGCTATGGCTACACCTTC
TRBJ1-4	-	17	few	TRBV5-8	CASSLLRTALFNEKLFF	TGTGCCAGCAGCTTGTTGAGGACGGCCCTCTTTAATGAAAAACTGTTTTTT
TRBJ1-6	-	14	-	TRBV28	CASRLPVSNSPLHF	TGTGCCAGCAGACTGCCGGTTTCTAATTCACCCCTCCACTTT
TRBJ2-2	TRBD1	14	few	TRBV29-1	CSAGQGARTGELFF	TGCAGCGCAGGGCAGGGGGCGAGGACCGGGGAGCTGTTTTTT
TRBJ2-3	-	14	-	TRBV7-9	CASSGLKSTDTQYF	TGTGCCAGCAGCGGACTAAAAAGCACAGATACGCAGTATTTT
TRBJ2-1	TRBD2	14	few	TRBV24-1	CATSDFGSGRVQFF	TGTGCCACCAGTGATTTCGGTAGCGGGAGGGTGCAGTTCTTC
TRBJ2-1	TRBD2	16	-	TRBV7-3	CASSKLGLAGDNEQFF	TGTGCCAGCAGTAAACTGGGACTAGCGGGGGACAATGAGCAGTTCTTC
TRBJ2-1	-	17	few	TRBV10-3	CAISESMAGRGNNEQFF	TGTGCCATCAGTGAGTCTATGGCGGGACGGGGGAACAATGAGCAGTTCTTC
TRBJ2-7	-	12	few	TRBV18	CASSPGLGEQYF	TGTGCCAGCTCACCGGGCTTGGGTGAGCAGTACTTC
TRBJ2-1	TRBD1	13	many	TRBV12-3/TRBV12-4	CASRYTGVNEQFF	TGTGCCAGCAGATACACAGGGGTCAATGAGCAGTTCTTC
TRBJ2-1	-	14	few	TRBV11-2	CASSNPPHYNEQFF	TGTGCCAGCAGTAACCCTCCTCACTACAATGAGCAGTTCTTC
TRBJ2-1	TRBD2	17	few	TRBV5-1	CASSAFAGGFLYNEQFF	TGCGCCAGCAGCGCTTTTGCGGGAGGATTCCTTTACAATGAGCAGTTCTTC
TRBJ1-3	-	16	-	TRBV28	CASSLGATLSGNTIYF	TGTGCCAGCAGTTTAGGGGCAACTCTCTCTGGAAACACCATATATTTT
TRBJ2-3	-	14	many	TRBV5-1	CASSLSQYTDTQYF	TGCGCCAGCAGCTTGAGTCAGTACACAGATACGCAGTATTTT
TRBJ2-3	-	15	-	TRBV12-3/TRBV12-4	CASSLGQIHTDTQYF	TGTGCCAGCAGTTTAGGGCAGATACACACAGATACGCAGTATTTT
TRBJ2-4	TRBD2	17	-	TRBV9	CASSAGLADVAKNIQYF	TGTGCCAGCAGCGCCGGACTAGCTGACGTAGCCAAAAACATTCAGTACTTC
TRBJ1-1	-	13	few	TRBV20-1	CSARVADPGRAFF	TGCAGTGCTAGAGTTGCGGACCCCGGCAGGGCTTTCTTT
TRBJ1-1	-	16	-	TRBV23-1	CASSQSKAGRNTEAFF	TGCGCCAGCAGTCAATCGAAGGCAGGGAGGAACACTGAAGCTTTCTTT
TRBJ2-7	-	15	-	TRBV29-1	CSVTTVHRGAREQYF	TGCAGCGTCACGACGGTCCATAGGGGGGCGAGGGAGCAGTACTTC
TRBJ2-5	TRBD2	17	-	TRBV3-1	CASSPGLAGGLKETQYF	TGTGCCAGCAGCCCCGGACTAGCGGGGGGGCTAAAGGAGACCCAGTACTTC
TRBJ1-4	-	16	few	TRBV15	CATSRDPREAYEKLFF	TGTGCCACCAGCAGAGATCCTAGAGAAGCCTATGAAAAACTGTTTTTT
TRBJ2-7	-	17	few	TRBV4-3	CASSQEPGVISPYEQYF	TGCGCCAGCAGCCAAGAACCCGGGGTGATCTCCCCTTACGAGCAGTACTTC